This TCR beta chain appears in the sequencing data of a study of human versus mouse CDR3 diversity and MHC coevolution. Study as a whole: The immunoSEQ assay reportedly detects one in 200,000 T cells. Each sample yielded about 5.5 x 10^6 to 1.6 x 10^7 valid reads. Study results and caveats: iCHAO1 estimated the human TCR beta repertoire at 1.5 million to 2 million clonotypes.

Regarding this clone: Its antigen is unidentified.

In germline, CDR1 is SQVTM, CDR2 ANQGSEA. Trimming cost V 6 bases and J 2 bases; bases outside gene matches: 8. The CDR3 runs to 16 residues. Clones were sequenced by immunoSEQ multiplex PCR, and TCRdb holds only the in-frame ones, with some missing. The table has about 81,000 clones, about 93% seen once. This TCR derives from a person aged 25 to 75 in good health. Sequenced input: naive CD4+ T cells from blood. Described subset: CD45RO-negative CD62L-positive naive CD4 T cells. The chain uses TRBV29-1 and TRBJ2-3; 13 nucleotides match TRBD2. CDR3 DNA: TGCAGCGTCCCAACTAGCGGGAGGGGCTTCACAGATACGCAGTATTTT. This gives the protein CSVPTSGRGFTDTQYF.